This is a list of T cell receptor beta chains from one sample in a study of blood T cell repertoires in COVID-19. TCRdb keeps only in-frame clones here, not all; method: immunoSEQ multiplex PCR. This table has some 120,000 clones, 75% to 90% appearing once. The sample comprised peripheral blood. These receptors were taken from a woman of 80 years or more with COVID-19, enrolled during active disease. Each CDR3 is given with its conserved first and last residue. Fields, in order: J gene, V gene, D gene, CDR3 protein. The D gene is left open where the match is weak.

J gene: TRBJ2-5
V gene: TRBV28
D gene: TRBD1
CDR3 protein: CASSTRVGRGPEETQYF

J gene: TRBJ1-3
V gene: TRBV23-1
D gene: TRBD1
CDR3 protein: CASSPDFGTASLCRSGNTIYF

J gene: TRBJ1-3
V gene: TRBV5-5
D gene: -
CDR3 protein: CASSLEGNTIYF

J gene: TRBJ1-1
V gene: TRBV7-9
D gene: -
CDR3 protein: CASSLVGGLGDMNTEAFF

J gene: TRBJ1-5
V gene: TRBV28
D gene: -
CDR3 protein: CASRTDSYQPQHF

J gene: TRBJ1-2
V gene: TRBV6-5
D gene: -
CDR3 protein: CASSYGTPGYGYTF

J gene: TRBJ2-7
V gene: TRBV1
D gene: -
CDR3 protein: CTSRVAGQNEQYF

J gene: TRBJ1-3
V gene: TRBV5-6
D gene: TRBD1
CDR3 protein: CASSGTGFSAGNTIYF

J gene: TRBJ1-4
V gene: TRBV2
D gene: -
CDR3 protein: CASGTPSGEGEKLFF

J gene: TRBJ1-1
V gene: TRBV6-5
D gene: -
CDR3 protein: CASRLAEVRGTEAFF

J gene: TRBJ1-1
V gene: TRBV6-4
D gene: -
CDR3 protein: CASSDFPGATEAFF

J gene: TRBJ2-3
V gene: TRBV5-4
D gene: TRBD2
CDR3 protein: CASSLRILADSSDTQYF

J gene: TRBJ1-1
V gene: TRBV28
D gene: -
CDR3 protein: CASRRPATSEAFF

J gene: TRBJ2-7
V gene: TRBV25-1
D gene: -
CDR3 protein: CASRGLGGRDEQYF

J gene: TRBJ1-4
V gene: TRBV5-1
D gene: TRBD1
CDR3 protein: CASSLAGQGASEKLFF

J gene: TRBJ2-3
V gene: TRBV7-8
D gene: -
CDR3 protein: CASSPQGLADTQYF

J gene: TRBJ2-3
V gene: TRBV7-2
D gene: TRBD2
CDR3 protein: CASSFPGLAGTDTQYF

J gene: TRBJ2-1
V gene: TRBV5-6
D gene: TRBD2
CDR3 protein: CASSSNRGLAGSYNEQFF